This paragraph reports one T cell receptor (beta chain). This sample was included in a study of blood T cell repertoires in COVID-19. The repertoire was sequenced with immunoSEQ multiplex PCR; TCRdb's copy has only in-frame clones and lacks some. The data show over 120,000 clones, with roughly 87% seen just once and approximately 0.98% held by the top ten. CDR3 length equals 17 residues. Germline assignment: CDR1 SGDLS and CDR2 YYNGEE. The trim removed 4 bases at V and 4 bases at J, leaving 12 bases unmatched. The genes are TRBV9 and TRBJ1-3; 9 bases are a match to TRBD1. The TCR sequence derives from a woman in her forties or fifties with acute or convalescent COVID-19. Sequenced material: peripheral blood. Here the CDR3 reads CASSPTGGTGTGNTIYF. DNA for the CDR3: TGTGCCAGCAGCCCCACTGGCGGGACAGGGACAGGAAACACCATATATTTT.